This paragraph covers one T cell receptor beta chain sequence. Subsets obtained from CD4+ cells comprised CD45RA+ naive and CD45RA-negative memory cells. The data are from a study of shared clonotypes between healthy human individuals. Study overall: CD4 naive and memory got three plates each, CD8 naive two, CD8 memory one.

Produced via immunoSEQ multiplex PCR; TCRdb's table is partial and in-frame only. The sample has more than 850,000 clones, about four fifths seen once. The source of this sequence is a man aged 18 to 29 in good health. Some clones in this sample may be carry-over from other donors' samples. Sequencing was done on a sample of memory CD4+ T cells from PBMCs. The subset: CD45RA-negative fraction.

CDR3 bases: TGTGCCATCAGTAGCCACTTACTCGGAGGGGACACTGAAGCTTTCTTT. This encodes CAISSHLLGGDTEAFF. The chain employs TRBV10-3 and TRBJ1-1; the D gene is possibly TRBD1 (5 bases). Germline assignment: CDR1 ENHRY and CDR2 SYGVKD. CDR3 length equals 16 residues. V lost 5 bases and J 3 bases, leaving 19 bases between the germline ends.